Included here is one T cell receptor beta chain sequence, with context. The target antigen is unknown. These data belong to a study of T-cell reconstitution after alpha-beta-depleted transplantation in children. Broader study findings: Some patients owed their high day-60 TCRbeta diversity to surviving recipient T cells and thymic progenitors.

Unique molecular identifiers tagged the TCRbeta library. TCRdb recomputed calls from the PCR reads with MiXCR, one row per CDR3 protein. The sample carries about 870,000 distinct CDR3 sequences, roughly 15% recorded once. Germline-derived CDR1 and CDR2 are MDHEN and SYDVKM. After removal of 4 bases from V and 4 bases from J, the junction contained 14 bases not matched to a gene. The CDR3 consists of 18 residues. The chain has TRBV28 and TRBJ2-5; 11 bases map to TRBD2. The sample was PBMCs, mostly from graft donor cells, taken 360 days after TCRalphabeta/CD19-depleted stem cell transplant. This TCR was sampled from a male patient younger than 18 who had a stem cell transplant for acute lymphoblastic leukemia, so the T cells may come from the graft donor. The CDR3 DNA reads TGTGCCAGCAGTTCTCGACTAGCGGGACTAAGAGGGGGAGAGACCCAGTACTTC. Translated, it gives CASSSRLAGLRGGETQYF.